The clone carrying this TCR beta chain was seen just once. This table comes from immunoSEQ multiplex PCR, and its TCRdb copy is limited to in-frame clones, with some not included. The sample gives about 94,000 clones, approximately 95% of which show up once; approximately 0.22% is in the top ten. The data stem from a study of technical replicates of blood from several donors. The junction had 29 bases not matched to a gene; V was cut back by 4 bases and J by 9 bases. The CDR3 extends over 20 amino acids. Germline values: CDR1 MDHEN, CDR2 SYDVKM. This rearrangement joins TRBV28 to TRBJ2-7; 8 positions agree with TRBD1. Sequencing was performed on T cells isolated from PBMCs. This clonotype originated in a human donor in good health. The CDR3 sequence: CASSSELEPPGGLTVWGQYF. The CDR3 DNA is TGTGCCAGCAGTTCCGAACTCGAGCCCCCAGGGGGCCTTACGGTTTGGGGGCAGTACTTC.